Shown below are 30 T cell receptor beta chains from a single sample sequenced in a study of blood T cell repertoires in COVID-19. Produced via immunoSEQ multiplex PCR; TCRdb's table is partial and in-frame only. In the table there are some 270,000 clones, roughly 88% of which are singletons. The specimen sequenced was peripheral blood. The source is a woman in her 70s with acute or convalescent COVID-19.

This clone appeared a few times. The chain couples TRBV18 to TRBJ2-7; tentative D call: TRBD1 (6 bases). Trimming removed 3 bases from V and 12 bases from J, with 21 bases in between. The CDR3 sequence is 14 residues long. Germline loops: CDR1 KGHSH, CDR2 LQKENI. CDR3 loop: CASSPSGTMSGLYF. The CDR3 nucleotides are TGTGCCAGCTCACCTTCCGGGACAATGTCGGGTCTGTACTTC.

The chain has TRBV7-8 and TRBJ1-4; possibly TRBD1 for D (5 bases). Germline V gene lookup returns CDR1 SGHVS and CDR2 FQNEAQ. Deletions cut 1 base from V and 7 bases from J, with 10 bases between. The CDR3 totals 14 residues. The CDR3 DNA is TGTGCCAGCAGCTTAGATAGGGGTGGTGAAAAACTGTTTTTT. As protein: CASSLDRGGEKLFF.

The chain joins TRBV6-6 to TRBJ1-3; the match to TRBD1 covers 12 bases. The ends lost 6 bases at V and 1 base at J; junction bases unmatched: 13. The CDR3 is 19 amino acids. Germline V gene lookup returns CDR1 MNHNY and CDR2 SVGAGI (reference sequence). The CDR3: CASSRRSGTGGGSGNTIYF. The CDR3 DNA is TGTGCCAGCAGCCGAAGATCCGGGACAGGGGGCGGATCTGGAAACACCATATATTTT.

This clone was seen many times. V gene TRBV5-1 combines with J gene TRBJ1-1, with D possibly being TRBD1 (6 bases). Germline assignment: CDR1 SGHRS and CDR2 YFSETQ. The CDR3 sequence is 15 residues long. V lost 0 bases and J lost 4, with 13 bases in between. The CDR3 loop reads CASSLVRTVGTEAFF. CDR3 sequence (DNA): TGCGCCAGCAGCTTGGTCAGGACAGTCGGCACTGAAGCTTTCTTT.

The J gene is TRBJ2-5, the V gene TRBV27; 13 positions match TRBD2. After removal of 2 bases from V and 2 bases from J, the junction contained 11 bases not matched to a gene. Germline V lookup: CDR1 MNHEY, CDR2 SMNVEV (reference sequence). The CDR3 length is 19 residues. The CDR3 spells CASSLRSPGLAGAQETQYF. The CDR3 DNA reads TGTGCCAGCAGTTTACGGTCGCCCGGACTAGCGGGGGCTCAAGAGACCCAGTACTTC.

This rearrangement joins TRBV2 to TRBJ1-6, with TRBD1 matching over 7 bases. Unmatched junction bases numbered 8, after V lost 6 bases and J lost 9 bases. Germline loops: CDR1 SNHLY, CDR2 FYNNEI. There are 14 residues in the CDR3. The CDR3 coding sequence is TGTGCCAGCAGAGGAACAGGGGCGAGTTCACCCCTCCACTTT. Translated, it gives CASRGTGASSPLHF.

The chain links TRBV5-1 to TRBJ1-6, with 7 positions matching TRBD1. This CDR3 has 15 amino acids. The J segment lost 7 bases and the V segment lost 0 bases, leaving 4 bases of the junction unmatched. Germline assignment: CDR1 SGHRS and CDR2 YFSETQ. CDR3 residues: CASSLEGAHNSPLHF. CDR3 coding DNA: TGCGCCAGCAGCTTGGAGGGGGCCCACAATTCACCCCTCCACTTT.

The gene calls are TRBV5-4 and TRBJ2-7, with 7 bases that match TRBD1. Trimming removed 0 bases from V and 7 bases from J; junction bases left unmatched: 7. The CDR3 covers 14 residues. Germline values: CDR1 SGHNT, CDR2 YYREEE (reference sequence). CDR3 bases: TGTGCCAGCAGCTTGGTGACGTCAGGGGGAGAGCAGTACTTC. Translating gives CASSLVTSGGEQYF.

This clone was recorded a few times. V usage is TRBV15 and J usage is TRBJ2-2, with TRBD2 as a possible D gene (5 bases). CDR1 is LNHNV and CDR2 is YYDKDF in the germline V gene (reference sequence). This CDR3 spans 17 amino acids. Trimming removed 0 bases at V and 1 base at J, with 12 bases between. The CDR3 nucleotides read TGTGCCACCAGCAGAGATCATGGCCGGGGGAACACCGGGGAGCTGTTTTTT. As protein: CATSRDHGRGNTGELFF.

V is TRBV11-3 and J is TRBJ1-1, with TRBD1 identical over 8 bases. Germline-derived CDR1 and CDR2 are SGHNT and YENEEA. The CDR3 is 15 residues long. V shed 5 bases and J 0 bases; nucleotides not matched to a gene: 5. The CDR3 loop is CASSPNRGVNTEAFF. Here the CDR3 DNA reads TGTGCCAGCAGCCCTAACAGGGGGGTGAACACTGAAGCTTTCTTT.

V gene TRBV15 combines with J gene TRBJ2-5, with 10 bases identical to TRBD1. CDR3 length equals 14 residues. CDR1 is LNHNV and CDR2 is YYDKDF in the germline V gene (reference sequence). V dropped 0 bases and J dropped 6; count of bases not matched to a gene: 1. The CDR3: CATSREGQGKTQYF. For the CDR3, the DNA is TGTGCCACCAGCAGAGAGGGACAGGGGAAGACCCAGTACTTC. The full variable domain, completed using reference TRBV15 and TRBJ2-5, is DAMVIQNPRYQVTQFGKPVTLSCSQTLNHNVMYWYQQKSSQAPKLLFHYYDKDFNNEADTPDNFQSRRPNTSFCFLDIRSPGLGDTAMYLCATSREGQGKTQYFGPGTRLLVL.

V is TRBV2 and J is TRBJ2-3; 8 bases line up with TRBD1. V gave up 5 bases and J gave up 6 bases; unmatched junction bases: 7. Germline CDR1 reads SNHLY; CDR2 reads FYNNEI. The CDR3 has 14 residues. The CDR3 DNA reads TGTGCCAGCAGTCGGACAGGGAGTGGGGATACGCAGTATTTT. Amino acids: CASSRTGSGDTQYF.

V and J are TRBV6-5 and TRBJ1-1, with D tentatively TRBD1 (5 bases). The V end was cut by 6 bases, the J end by 0 bases, with 14 bases between. Per the germline V gene, CDR1 is MNHEY and CDR2 is SVGAGI. The CDR3 sequence is 15 residues long. The CDR3, as DNA: TGTGCCAGCAGAATCAGGGAGGCGATGAACACTGAAGCTTTCTTT. It translates to CASRIREAMNTEAFF.

The V and J genes are TRBV3-1 (or the pseudogene TRBV3-2) and TRBJ2-2; no definite D call. CDR1 and CDR2 from the germline V gene are LGHDT and YNNKEL (reference sequence). The V end was cut by 4 bases, the J end by 5 bases, with 5 bases between. The CDR3 is made up of 12 amino acids. The CDR3 sequence: CASSLSTGELFF. CDR3 bases: TGTGCCAGCAGCCTTTCAACCGGGGAGCTGTTTTTT.

This chain joins TRBV24-1 and TRBJ2-1, with a tentative D call TRBD2 (5 bases). The germline gives CDR1 KGHDR, CDR2 SFDVKD. V dropped 0 bases and J dropped 12 bases, with 11 bases sitting between them. This CDR3 region has 13 residues. CDR3: CATSDLTGKGQFF. The CDR3 DNA is TGTGCCACCAGTGATTTGACCGGGAAAGGGCAGTTCTTC.

The chain links TRBV4-1 to TRBJ1-2; D may be TRBD1 (6 bases). The V end was cut by 4 bases, the J end by 9 bases, with 12 bases between. The germline V gene encodes CDR1 MGHRA and CDR2 YSYEKL. The CDR3 runs 12 residues. The DNA of the CDR3 is TGCGCCAGCAGCCTCGAGGACAGCAGCTACACCTTC. This translates into CASSLEDSSYTF.

V usage is TRBV14 and J usage is TRBJ2-7; D gene unclear. The CDR3 runs 12 residues. Germline loops: CDR1 SGHDN, CDR2 FVKESK. The ends were cut back, 1 base at V and 8 bases at J, with 9 bases in the middle. In nucleotides, the CDR3 is TGTGCCAGCAGCCAAGCAGCGCGTAAGCAGTACTTC. Translated: CASSQAARKQYF.

The J gene is TRBJ2-7, the V gene TRBV11-2; D might be TRBD1 (5 bases). The V end was cut by 1 base, the J end by 3 bases, with 13 bases between. The CDR3 runs 15 residues. Germline CDR1 is SGHAT and CDR2 is FQNNGV. CDR3 sequence reads: CASSLVGALYYEQYF. The CDR3 DNA is TGTGCCAGCAGCTTAGTTGGGGCCCTTTACTACGAGCAGTACTTC.

This clone was detected only a few times. The rearrangement uses TRBV29-1 and TRBJ2-7; TRBD2 matches at 12 bases. The germline CDR1 and CDR2 sequences are SQVTM and ANQGSEA. V trimming: 8 bases; J trimming: 7 bases; junction bases outside the gene matches: 9. The CDR3 length is 13 residues. The CDR3 sequence is CSIGLAGPEEQYF. DNA for the CDR3: TGCAGCATTGGACTAGCGGGGCCCGAAGAGCAGTACTTC.

The chain uses TRBV24-1 and TRBJ1-2; D not certain. Trimming cost V 5 bases and J 4 bases, with 7 bases left between them. The CDR3 spans 12 residues. CDR1 is KGHDR, CDR2 SFDVKD, per germline. The CDR3 DNA sequence: TGTGCCACCAGTGCGCCAGGCTATGGCTACACCTTC. This sequence encodes CATSAPGYGYTF.

The chain carries TRBV25-1 and TRBJ1-1; 7 bases agree with TRBD1. Germline V gene lookup returns CDR1 MGHDK and CDR2 SYGVNS. V was pared by 7 bases and J by 0 bases, with 2 bases of the junction left unmatched. CDR3 size: 13 residues. The chain's CDR3 is CASKGQMNTEAFF. DNA of the CDR3: TGTGCCAGCAAGGGACAGATGAACACTGAAGCTTTCTTT.

The chain employs TRBV6-5 and TRBJ1-5; 8 bases are a match to TRBD1. Germline V gene lookup returns CDR1 MNHEY and CDR2 SVGAGI. The CDR3 is made up of 15 amino acids. The V gene end was trimmed by 6 bases and the J gene end by 7 bases; junction bases not matched to a gene: 11. The CDR3 loop is CASSRTGSTEQPQHF. The DNA of the CDR3 is TGTGCCAGCAGCCGGACAGGGTCAACGGAACAGCCCCAGCATTTT.

The sample holds one count of this clone. The chain recombines TRBV15 with TRBJ2-3; tentative D call: TRBD2 (6 bases). V was clipped by 0 bases and J by 2 bases, with 12 bases between them. The CDR3 loop spans 16 amino acids. The germline CDR1 and CDR2 sequences are LNHNV and YYDKDF (reference sequence). The CDR3 sequence: CATSRDLGLNTDTQYF. The CDR3 coding sequence is TGTGCCACCAGCAGAGATTTGGGACTGAACACAGATACGCAGTATTTT.

In DNA, the CDR3 is TGTGCCAGCAGCTTTTACAGCGGGGGTACGCAGTATTTT. Protein sequence: CASSFYSGGTQYF. The chain is built from TRBV9 and TRBJ2-3; TRBD2 agrees at 8 bases. Germline V gene lookup returns CDR1 SGDLS and CDR2 YYNGEE. V lost 4 bases to trimming and J lost 8 bases; unmatched junction nucleotides: 6. The length of the CDR3 is 13 residues.

V usage is TRBV7-2 and J usage is TRBJ2-1; 8 positions agree with TRBD2. In germline, CDR1 is SGHTA, CDR2 FQGNSA. Trimming took 8 bases from V and 6 from J; bases not matched to a gene: 12. The CDR3 contains 15 residues. CDR3 nucleotide sequence: TGTGCCAGCTCTGGGGCACAGCGGGGGCTCAATGAGCAGTTCTTC. It is translated as CASSGAQRGLNEQFF.

The chain couples TRBV5-1 to TRBJ2-1, with TRBD2 as a possible D gene (6 bases). From germline, CDR1 is SGHRS and CDR2 YFSETQ. This CDR3 has 13 amino acids. Between the trimmed V and J ends, which lost 2 bases and 6 bases, there was a span of 9 bases. The CDR3 region is CASSFDGGNEQFF. The CDR3 DNA reads as TGCGCCAGCAGCTTCGACGGGGGCAATGAGCAGTTCTTC.

The V and J genes are TRBV27 and TRBJ2-3; TRBD2 agrees at 7 bases. Germline trimming cut 4 bases from V and 3 bases from J; bases unmatched to any gene: 10. Germline V gene lookup returns CDR1 MNHEY and CDR2 SMNVEV (reference sequence). The CDR3 spans 16 residues. The CDR3 loop is CASSSAGRRLTDTQYF. The CDR3 DNA reads as TGTGCCAGCAGTTCAGCGGGGCGGCGGTTAACAGATACGCAGTATTTT.

This clone was observed a single time. The chain recombines TRBV12-5 with TRBJ2-1; D is unresolved. V lost 3 bases and J lost 3, with 9 bases in between. Germline CDR1 and CDR2: LGHNT and FRNRAP. The CDR3 covers 14 residues. Written as DNA, the CDR3 is TGTGCTAGTGGTTTTCACTCCGGCTACAATGAGCAGTTCTTC. It codes for CASGFHSGYNEQFF.

The rearrangement joins TRBV28 to TRBJ2-3; TRBD1 matches at 7 bases. The V segment lost 6 bases and the J segment 3 bases; nucleotides outside the gene matches: 12. Germline assignment: CDR1 MDHEN and CDR2 SYDVKM. The CDR3 covers 16 residues. In DNA, the CDR3 is TGTGCCAGCAGGCCTCTCGGGACAGAGTCGACAGATACGCAGTATTTT. This sequence encodes CASRPLGTESTDTQYF.

The rearrangement links TRBV3-1 (or the pseudogene TRBV3-2) to TRBJ2-5; possibly TRBD2 for D (6 bases). The CDR3 spans 13 residues. Germline V gene lookup returns CDR1 LGHDT and CDR2 YNNKEL (reference sequence). V was clipped by 3 bases and J by 3 bases, with 8 bases between them. The CDR3 DNA follows: TGTGCCAGCAGCCATAGGACTAAAGAGACCCAGTACTTC. This encodes CASSHRTKETQYF.